The clone carrying this TCR beta chain was found many times. Its antigen remains unidentified. The data are from a study of early T cells in non-severe SARS-CoV-2 infection. Study at large: Sequencing input comprised bulk RNA from unsorted whole blood; chain pairing was not available.

TCRdb re-analysed the 5' RACE reads in MiXCR, keeping a single row per CDR3 protein. This sample has tens of thousands of distinct CDR3 sequences, with approximately 15% found just once. The CDR3 is 15 residues long. Trimming took 3 bases from V and 3 from J, leaving 14 bases between them. Study outcomes and limitations: The matching step, a VDJdb search, favored anti-spike CD8 responses and missed private and CD4 specificities.

The rearrangement joins TRBV12-3 or TRBV12-4 to TRBJ1-2, with D uncertain. Sequences were obtained from whole blood. The receptor was derived from an adult who was a healthcare worker with PCR-confirmed SARS-CoV-2 infection or an uninfected control (not recorded which). For the CDR3, the DNA is TGTGCCAGCAGTTTCACCAGGCCGCCTGACTATGGCTACACCTTC. Amino acid sequence: CASSFTRPPDYGYTF.